This T cell receptor (beta chain) was observed in a study of human T cells and chemical hapten exposure (TCRdb year 2021). With regard to the full study: For sensitization, 2% DPC in acetone was applied to a 2 cm by 2 cm area of upper inner arm skin. Throughout the study period of 20 to 30 weeks, patients also received therapeutic DPC doses to the scalp every week. Patch tests used Finn chambers with 0.01% DPC on the upper back, scored after 6 days by International Contact Dermatitis Research Group standards. The mostly female patient cohort included alopecia areata with under or over 50% scalp involvement, alopecia totalis and alopecia universalis. The libraries were sequenced as a pool, and the TCR yield per sample differed mostly because of small variations in library volumes within the pool. Peripheral blood TCR repertoire changes were tracked in vivo in alopecia patients during primary and secondary sensitization to the hapten diphenylcyclopropenone (DPC). Patient blood was sampled pre-sensitization (week 0) and at 2, 6 and about 24 weeks after DPC sensitization. For TCR sequencing, blood came from 25 to 30 alopecia patients at anywhere from one to four time points (pre-sensitization, 2, 6 and 24 weeks). The research as a whole found: A positive correlation was found between the number of PT1 expanded TCRs and patch test score, with significance reached at thresholds 8, 16 and 32 but not 4. Compared with pre-sensitization or healthy control sets, expanded TCRs formed significantly more large CDR3 similarity clusters, which is consistent with antigen-driven responses. Because all patients had alopecia, a presumed autoimmune disease, the immune response of the patients might differ from that of healthy individuals. Repeated subsampling changed both the strength of the expansion versus patch-test correlation and the threshold at which that correlation became significant. DPC sensitization did not change the number of TCRs with a frequency above 1 in 1000, and there was no evidence of changes in global repertoire structure.

The table lists this clonotype with many counts. Its antigen has not been determined. The sample holds no much larger clone one base away, and base qualities are not on file. The meaning of the sample's time point label: pre-sensitization, week 0. The intended sense of this specimen's treatment or condition label: therapeutic diphenylcyclopropenone sensitization with weekly scalp DPC. At each patch-test visit, blood was drawn before the patch test was applied. Patients were eligible if aged 18 to 70, diagnosed with alopecia and judged suitable for DPC therapy, and pregnant patients were excluded. Total RNA was extracted from unfractionated whole blood collected in Tempus Blood RNA tubes. The library was made by RACE. Sequencing used a NextSeq 500. During library preparation, unique molecular identifiers were attached to individual cDNA molecules so that TCRs could be counted in a quantitative, reproducible way. From each blood RNA sample, both TCR alpha and TCR beta chains were sequenced. For the original study's pipeline: A median of about 100,000 TCRs per sample was observed, with a range of about 20,000 to 750,000. V, J and CDR3 annotation of the TCR reads was carried out using the Decombinator software suite. For PS versus PT1 abundance plots, all samples were subsampled to the same number of TCRs (28,000). Expanded TCRs were defined as absent before sensitization and observed at least eight times at the 2-week time point. TCRdb reran the public reads through fastp at Q25 and MiXCR, keeping productive beta chains. Every entry covers one CDR3 protein and lists the most common genes and DNA from its rows. The V and J calls were determined by TCRdb, not by the authors. Here the sample has around 380,000 distinct CDR3 sequences; approximately 5.8% occur a single time. Of the sample, under 9.5% is held by the ten largest clones.

The CDR3 starts with the cysteine, ends with the phenylalanine, and has 14 residues. Only CDR3 DNA is held: 42 bases, read in frame from base 1. Trimming accounts for 6 bases at V and 8 bases at J, while the number of junction bases matched to no gene is 9. In the germline V gene, CDR1 corresponds to ENHRY and CDR2 to SYGVKD. Recombination connected TRBV10-3 to TRBJ1-4; 7 of the junction bases match TRBD1. The source was whole blood, collected in connection with sensitization to the hapten diphenylcyclopropenone (DPC). This clonotype was sampled from a woman between 18 and 29 years old with alopecia areata. Some clones in this sample may be carry-over from other donors' samples. Read as DNA, the sequence is TGTGCCATCAGCGAGACAGGGAGGAACGAAAAACTGTTTTTT. Translation gives CAISETGRNEKLFF.